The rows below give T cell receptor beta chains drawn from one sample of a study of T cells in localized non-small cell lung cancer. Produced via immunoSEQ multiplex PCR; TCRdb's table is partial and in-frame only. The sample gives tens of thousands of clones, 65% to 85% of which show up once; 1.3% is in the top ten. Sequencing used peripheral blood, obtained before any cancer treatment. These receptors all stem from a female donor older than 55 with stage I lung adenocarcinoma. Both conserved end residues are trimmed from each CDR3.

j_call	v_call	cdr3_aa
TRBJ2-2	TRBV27	ASSPQGPPNTGELF
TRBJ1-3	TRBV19	ASIERGSGNTIY
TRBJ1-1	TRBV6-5	ASSSRTEAF
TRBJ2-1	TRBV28	ASSPPGGTYNEQF
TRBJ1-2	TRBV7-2	ASSPAGLGDGYT
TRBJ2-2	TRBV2	ASSVRSNTGELF
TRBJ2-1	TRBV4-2	ASSQDRGLYNEQF
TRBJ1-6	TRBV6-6	ASSGGGAGNSPLH
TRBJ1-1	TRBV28	ASRSNYRDPPEAF
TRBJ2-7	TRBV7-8	ASSWDSLTYEQY
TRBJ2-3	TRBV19	ASMALGGTDTQY
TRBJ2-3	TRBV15	ATSREAGATRTDTQY
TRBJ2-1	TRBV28	ASSPGTGGRNEQF
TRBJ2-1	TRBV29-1	SVVTGLTHMGEQF
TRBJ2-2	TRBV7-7	ASSLSKGTRNTGELF
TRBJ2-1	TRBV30	AWRATLAGRDNEQF
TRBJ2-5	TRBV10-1	ASTPRTGLPDGKTQY
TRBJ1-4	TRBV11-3	ASSWGQGGEKLF
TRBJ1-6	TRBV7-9	ASSLTRGESPLH
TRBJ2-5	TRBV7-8	ASSLGQGQETQY
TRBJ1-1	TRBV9	ASSTLGGNTEAF
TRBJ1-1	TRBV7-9	ASSFGQGLTEAF